A single sample is the source of the 26 T cell receptor beta chains below, sequenced in a study of CD8 T cells in Susac syndrome. Random hexamers were used to reverse transcribe an amount of 0.5 to 1 ug RNA. Each CDR3 protein is one row after TCRdb ran MiXCR on the immunoSEQ multiplex PCR reads. This sample has 180,000 or so distinct CDR3 sequences, with about 95% found just once. Sequencing was carried out using CD4+ T cells from PBMCs. The receptors shown here come from a human donor with multiple sclerosis.

The chain couples TRBV20-1 to TRBJ2-1; TRBD2 is a possible D gene (7 bases). The CDR3 is 14 residues long. Per germline, CDR1 DFQATT and CDR2 SNEGSKA (reference sequence). Deletions cut 6 bases from V and 10 bases from J, with 22 bases between. CDR3 residues: CSARKGSGGDEQFF. For the CDR3, the DNA is TGCAGTGCAAGAAAGGGATCGGGGGGCGACGAGCAGTTCTTC.

In this sample, this clonotype turned up once. The chain couples TRBV20-1 to TRBJ2-3, with 8 bases aligning to TRBD2. The germline gives CDR1 DFQATT, CDR2 SNEGSKA (reference sequence). J was trimmed by 3 bases and V by 6 bases; bases with no gene match: 8. CDR3 size: 14 residues. The CDR3 region is CSAPQASGTDTQYF. The CDR3, as DNA: TGCAGTGCCCCTCAGGCTAGCGGGACAGATACGCAGTATTTT.

This clonotype was counted a single time. This sequence joins TRBV30 and TRBJ1-5; D unresolved. Deletions cut 0 bases from V and 8 bases from J, with 11 bases between. This CDR3 is 13 amino acids long. CDR1 and CDR2 (germline): GTSNPN, SVGIG (reference sequence). The CDR3 DNA is TGTGCCTGGAGTGTTTATTTGGGAGAGCCCCAGCATTTT. Encoded protein: CAWSVYLGEPQHF.

The rearrangement uses TRBV20-1 and TRBJ2-7; unclear D gene. The CDR3 has 11 amino acids. Trimming took off 3 bases at V and 2 bases at J, with 5 bases between the two ends. CDR1 and CDR2 from the germline V gene are DFQATT and SNEGSKA (reference sequence). CDR3 loop: CSARETYEQYF. Here the CDR3 DNA reads TGCAGTGCTAGGGAGACCTACGAGCAGTACTTC.

CDR3 loop: CASTAVRSAVTQYF. The CDR3 coding sequence is TGTGCCAGCACCGCCGTTCGATCCGCAGTTACGCAGTATTTT. The chain recombines TRBV2 with TRBJ2-3; no clear D gene. This CDR3 region has 14 residues. Trimming pared 7 bases from V and 8 bases from J, leaving 19 bases between. Germline assignment: CDR1 SNHLY and CDR2 FYNNEI. The whole variable domain, filled in from reference TRBV2 and TRBJ2-3, reads EPEVTQTPSHQVTQMGQEVILRCVPISNHLYFYWYRQILGQKVEFLVSFYNNEISEKSEIFDDQFSVERPDGSNFTLKIRSTKLEDSAMYFCASTAVRSAVTQYFGPGTRLTVL.

The chain combines TRBV27 with TRBJ1-2; 9 bases match TRBD1. The CDR3 sequence is 13 residues long. V shed 8 bases and J 4 bases; nucleotides not matched to a gene: 5. Germline V gene data show CDR1 as MNHEY and CDR2 as SMNVEV (reference sequence). The CDR3 is CASGDRAPYGYTF. The CDR3 DNA reads as TGTGCCAGCGGGGACAGGGCCCCCTATGGCTACACCTTC.

This CDR3 reads CSATGTSAPYEQYF. The CDR3 DNA follows: TGCAGTGCAACCGGGACTAGCGCTCCCTACGAGCAGTACTTC. The J gene is TRBJ2-7, the V gene TRBV20-1, with 10 bases aligning to TRBD2. Per the germline V gene, CDR1 is DFQATT and CDR2 is SNEGSKA (reference sequence). This CDR3 has 14 amino acids. The trim removed 6 bases at V and 2 bases at J, leaving 7 bases unmatched.

This rearrangement joins TRBV20-1 to TRBJ2-7; D remains unclear. The germline V gene encodes CDR1 DFQATT and CDR2 SNEGSKA (reference sequence). V lost 2 bases, J lost 1 base, and 3 bases lay in between. The CDR3 has 11 amino acids. CDR3 sequence reads: CSARISYEQYF. For the CDR3, the DNA is TGCAGTGCTAGAATTTCCTACGAGCAGTACTTC.

This clonotype was observed a few times. The chain carries TRBV30 and TRBJ1-5; the D gene is possibly TRBD1 (5 bases). Trimming cost V 0 bases and J 5 bases, with 8 bases left between them. Germline V gene sequence: CDR1 GTSNPN, CDR2 SVGIG (reference sequence). This CDR3 comprises 13 residues. CDR3 sequence (DNA): TGTGCCTGGAGTGTTCGGGGCGATCAGCCCCAGCATTTT. Its translation: CAWSVRGDQPQHF.

This clonotype was counted once. This rearrangement joins TRBV3-1 to TRBJ2-1; TRBD2 aligns across 14 bases. Germline CDR1 is LGHDT and CDR2 is YNNKEL (reference sequence). The CDR3 is made up of 14 amino acids. V was pared by 8 bases and J by 7 bases, with 4 bases of the junction left unmatched. The CDR3 coding sequence is TGTGCCAGCGAGGGACTAGCGGGAGTAAATGAGCAGTTCTTC. This encodes CASEGLAGVNEQFF.

The genes are TRBV29-1 and TRBJ2-6; the D is unclear. Germline V lookup: CDR1 SQVTM, CDR2 ANQGSEA. Trimming shortened V by 6 bases and J by 7 bases, and 7 bases separated the two germline ends. The CDR3 has 11 residues. CDR3 DNA: TGCAGCGTGCGTTTCGCCAACGTCCTGACTTTC. Translated, it gives CSVRFANVLTF.

V is TRBV7-3 and J is TRBJ2-2; 9 bases are shared with TRBD1. The CDR3 has 19 amino acids. The germline gives CDR1 SGHTA, CDR2 FQGTGA. V lost 2 bases to trimming and J lost 0 bases; unmatched junction nucleotides: 10. CDR3 DNA: TGTGCCAGCAGCTTACCCTTACCCGGGACAGGGTCGAACACCGGGGAGCTGTTTTTT. Translation: CASSLPLPGTGSNTGELFF.

CDR3 nucleotides: TGCAGTGTTAGGGGGGAAGGACAGACCAATCAGCCCCAGCATTTT. This gives the protein CSVRGEGQTNQPQHF. This sequence joins TRBV20-1 and TRBJ1-5; possibly TRBD1 for D (6 bases). Germline V lookup: CDR1 DFQATT, CDR2 SNEGSKA (reference sequence). Trimming shortened V by 7 bases and J by 3 bases, and 19 bases separated the two germline ends. The CDR3 length is 15 residues.

This clonotype showed up just once. The rearrangement links TRBV10-3 to TRBJ2-7; 10 positions match TRBD1. The J segment lost 4 bases and the V segment lost 11 bases, leaving 11 bases of the junction unmatched. Germline loops: CDR1 ENHRY, CDR2 SYGVKD. The CDR3 is made up of 14 amino acids. CDR3 amino acids: CAAKSGTGAYEQYF. The CDR3 DNA follows: TGTGCCGCAAAGTCCGGGACAGGGGCGTACGAGCAGTACTTC.

Written as DNA, the CDR3 is TGCAGTTACCAGCAGTGGAGCGGGAGGAGAGTTGAGCAGTACTTC. This sequence encodes CSYQQWSGRRVEQYF. The chain links TRBV20-1 to TRBJ2-7; TRBD2 matches at 9 bases. The CDR3 length is 15 residues. The germline V gene encodes CDR1 DFQATT and CDR2 SNEGSKA (reference sequence). The junction had 18 bases not matched to a gene; V was cut back by 8 bases and J by 7 bases.

The chain recombines TRBV19 with TRBJ1-1; D is unclear. Germline CDR1 is LNHDA and CDR2 is SQIVND (reference sequence). The ends were cut back, 1 base at V and 5 bases at J, with 8 bases in the middle. This CDR3 comprises 13 residues. The CDR3 bases are TGTGCCAGTAGTATAGCGTCGGGAACTGAAGCTTTCTTT. Translation gives CASSIASGTEAFF.

This chain links TRBV5-1 with TRBJ2-2; no clear D. The V gene's germline CDR1 is SGHRS and CDR2 YFSETQ. V lost 4 bases and J 4 bases, leaving 11 bases between the germline ends. The length of the CDR3 is 14 residues. The CDR3 spells CASSPRMVTGELFF. Here the CDR3 DNA reads TGCGCCAGCAGCCCCCGCATGGTCACCGGGGAGCTGTTTTTT.

This clonotype was observed once. CDR3 DNA sequence: TGCAGCGTCCCGGCAGGTTTTTCCACAGATACGCAGTATTTT. Translation: CSVPAGFSTDTQYF. The genes are TRBV29-1 and TRBJ2-3; D not certain. CDR1 SQVTM and CDR2 ANQGSEA come from the germline V gene. The V gene lost 6 bases and the J gene lost 2 bases, with 15 bases spanning the gap. This CDR3 has 14 residues.

This chain uses TRBV29-1 with TRBJ2-3; TRBD2 matches at 8 bases. The junction had 12 bases not matched to a gene; V was cut back by 8 bases and J by 2 bases. The CDR3 runs 15 residues. Germline loops: CDR1 SQVTM, CDR2 ANQGSEA. In nucleotides, the CDR3 is TGCAGCTTTATCAAGCGGGGGTCGAACACAGATACGCAGTATTTT. Amino acids: CSFIKRGSNTDTQYF.

This clonotype was seen only once. The V call is TRBV9, the J call TRBJ2-1; the match to TRBD2 covers 7 bases. Germline loops: CDR1 SGDLS, CDR2 YYNGEE. This CDR3 is built from 13 residues. Trimming removed 10 bases from V and 6 bases from J; junction bases left unmatched: 10. For the CDR3, the DNA is TGTGCCTCGGGGGGAGGGCCGGGCAATGAGCAGTTCTTC. Residues: CASGGGPGNEQFF.

This clonotype has a handful of counts. This sequence joins TRBV9 and TRBJ2-1; 11 nucleotides align to TRBD2. CDR3 length: 15 residues. Trimming cost V 3 bases and J 4 bases; bases outside gene matches: 3. Germline assignment: CDR1 SGDLS and CDR2 YYNGEE. The CDR3 protein is CASSEGLAEYNEQFF. The CDR3 region has the DNA TGTGCCAGCAGCGAGGGACTAGCGGAATACAATGAGCAGTTCTTC.

V gene TRBV24-1 combines with J gene TRBJ1-2; D remains unclear. This CDR3 is 14 amino acids long. V lost 12 bases and J lost 2, with 18 bases in between. CDR1 is KGHDR, CDR2 SFDVKD, per germline. CDR3 sequence: CAPAWERANYGYTF. CDR3 sequence (DNA): TGTGCCCCCGCGTGGGAGAGGGCAAACTATGGCTACACCTTC.

The chain links TRBV20-1 to TRBJ2-1; 10 positions agree with TRBD2. J gave up 12 bases and V 3 bases, and 5 bases lay outside the gene matches. Germline CDR1 is DFQATT and CDR2 is SNEGSKA (reference sequence). The CDR3 extends over 12 amino acids. CDR3 sequence (DNA): TGCAGTGCTAGGGGGACTAGCGAATTGCAGTTCTTC. Residues: CSARGTSELQFF.

The V call is TRBV7-2, the J call TRBJ2-1, with a tentative D call TRBD2 (6 bases). There are 14 residues in the CDR3. Germline CDR1 is SGHTA and CDR2 is FQGNSA. V lost 3 bases and J lost 6, with 12 bases in between. CDR3 in amino acids: CASSLTRALNEQFF. The CDR3 nucleotides read TGTGCCAGCAGCTTGACTAGGGCCCTCAATGAGCAGTTCTTC.

V is TRBV20-1 and J is TRBJ2-1, with D tentatively TRBD1 or TRBD2 (6 bases each). The CDR3 has 14 amino acids. V was cut by 6 bases and J by 5 bases, with 17 bases left in between. Germline V gives CDR1 DFQATT, CDR2 SNEGSKA (reference sequence). CDR3: CSAQKGDSHNEQFF. The CDR3 DNA reads as TGCAGTGCCCAGAAGGGGGACTCACACAATGAGCAGTTCTTC.

The gene calls are TRBV7-9 and TRBJ1-2, with TRBD1 matching over 11 bases. The CDR3 has 15 residues. The J segment lost 3 bases and the V segment lost 5 bases, leaving 5 bases of the junction unmatched. In germline, CDR1 is SEHNR, CDR2 FQNEAQ (reference sequence). CDR3 nucleotide sequence: TGTGCCAGCAGCCCAGGGACAGGGGGTGACTATGGCTACACCTTC. Protein sequence: CASSPGTGGDYGYTF. Variable domain in full (rest from reference TRBV7-9 and TRBJ1-2): DTGVSQNPRHKITKRGQNVTFRCDPISEHNRLYWYRQTLGQGPEFLTYFQNEAQLEKSRLLSDRFSAERPKGSFSTLEIQRTEQGDSAMYLCASSPGTGGDYGYTFGSGTRLTVV.